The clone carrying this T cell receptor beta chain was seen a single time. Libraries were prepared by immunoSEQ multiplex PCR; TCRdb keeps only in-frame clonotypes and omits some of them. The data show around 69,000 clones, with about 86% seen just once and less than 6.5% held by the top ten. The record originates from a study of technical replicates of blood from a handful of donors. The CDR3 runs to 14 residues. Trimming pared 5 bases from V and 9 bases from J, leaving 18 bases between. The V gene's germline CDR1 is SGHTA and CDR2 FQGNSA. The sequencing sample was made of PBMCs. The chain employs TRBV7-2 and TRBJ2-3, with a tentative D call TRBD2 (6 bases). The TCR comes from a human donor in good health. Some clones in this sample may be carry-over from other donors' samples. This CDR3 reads CASSAGRLGATQYF. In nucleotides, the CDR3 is TGTGCCAGCAGCGCGGGACGACTAGGGGCCACGCAGTATTTT.